Shown below are 14 T cell receptor beta chains from a single sample sequenced in a study of vaccination and CD4 T cells after COVID-19. As to treatment: roughly ten-day PBMC culture with coronavirus spike peptide pools or control peptides (ViraFEST assay). These TCRs are of unknown antigen specificity. Cultured CD4+ T cell DNA underwent sequencing with the Oncomine TCR Beta short-read assay. TCRdb called the PCR reads again in MiXCR, with one record for every CDR3 protein. The sample gives around 12,000 distinct CDR3 sequences, around 35% of which show up once; 18% is in the top ten. The sample was cultured CD4+ T cells from blood. The receptors originated from a human donor with COVID-19.

This clonotype was picked up a small number of times. The V call is TRBV5-8, the J call TRBJ1-5; D is ambiguous. V gave up 0 bases and J gave up 4 bases, with 14 bases separating them. Germline V CDR1 and CDR2: SGHTS, YDEGEE. The CDR3 consists of 16 residues. CDR3 sequence (DNA): TGTGCCAGCAGCTTGGGGGCTAGGGTTGGAAATCAGCCCCAGCATTTT. Its translation: CASSLGARVGNQPQHF.

This chain connects TRBV2 to TRBJ2-7; no firm D call. Per germline, CDR1 SNHLY and CDR2 FYNNEI. This CDR3 comprises 12 residues. V dropped 6 bases and J dropped 3 bases, with 9 bases sitting between them. The CDR3 loop reads CASRVGNYEQYF. CDR3 sequence (DNA): TGTGCCAGCAGGGTTGGGAACTACGAGCAGTACTTC.

The rearrangement joins TRBV6-2 or TRBV6-3 to TRBJ2-5; tentative D call: TRBD2 (5 bases). Germline CDR1 reads MNHEY; CDR2 reads SVGEGT. Trimming stripped 0 bases from V and 4 bases from J, with 9 bases between. This CDR3 comprises 14 residues. The CDR3 region is CASSYSASPETQYF. The CDR3 DNA reads as TGTGCCAGCAGTTACTCTGCTAGCCCAGAGACCCAGTACTTC.

This clonotype was seen more than once but under ten times. The chain combines TRBV10-3 with TRBJ1-2; D is perhaps TRBD1 (5 bases). This CDR3 has 13 residues. Germline-derived CDR1 and CDR2 are ENHRY and SYGVKD. V was cut by 9 bases and J by 3 bases, with 14 bases left in between. The CDR3 region is CAMAEGLHYGYTF. The CDR3 DNA follows: TGTGCCATGGCAGAGGGGTTGCACTATGGCTACACCTTC.

The CDR3 protein is CASSRGSRSNQPQHF. The CDR3 DNA reads as TGTGCCAGCAGTAGAGGTAGCCGGAGCAATCAGCCCCAGCATTTT. The J gene is TRBJ1-5, the V gene TRBV12-3 or TRBV12-4, with no clear D. Trimming pared 5 bases from V and 1 base from J, leaving 12 bases between. CDR3 size: 15 residues.

This clonotype turned up a few times. CDR3: CASSGRGYGYTF. CDR3 nucleotides: TGTGCCAGCAGTGGGCGTGGCTATGGCTACACCTTC. The chain combines TRBV2 with TRBJ1-2, with unresolved D. V was clipped by 4 bases and J by 4 bases, with 7 bases between them. This CDR3 region has 12 residues. From germline, CDR1 is SNHLY and CDR2 FYNNEI.

The chain links TRBV7-8 to TRBJ1-3, with 8 bases lining up with TRBD1. V shed 3 bases, J shed 3 bases, and the junction held 7 bases outside the gene matches. The V gene's germline CDR1 is SGHVS and CDR2 FQNEAQ. CDR3 size: 16 residues. The CDR3 reads CASSLGQARFGNTIYF. The CDR3 nucleotides are TGTGCCAGCAGCTTGGGACAGGCGCGCTTTGGAAACACCATATATTTT.

V gene TRBV6-1 combines with J gene TRBJ2-2; D ambiguous. The V and J ends lost 6 bases and 7 bases respectively, with 12 bases between them. The CDR3 sequence is 13 residues long. CDR1 is MNHNS and CDR2 is SASEGT in the germline V gene. The CDR3 DNA is TGTGCCAGCAGCGGCGTTGGGCTCGGGGAGCTGTTTTTT. This codes for CASSGVGLGELFF.

The J gene is TRBJ1-1, the V gene TRBV28; D is perhaps TRBD1 (5 bases). There are 13 residues in the CDR3. Trimming removed 10 bases at V and 4 bases at J, with 16 bases between. Germline V CDR1 and CDR2: MDHEN, SYDVKM. The CDR3 region has the DNA TGTGCCACCAGGTCCGGGGGAGGCACTGAAGCTTTCTTT. Protein: CATRSGGGTEAFF.

This chain joins TRBV28 and TRBJ1-1; no definite D call. Trimming stripped 7 bases from V and 4 bases from J, with 7 bases between. Germline CDR1 reads MDHEN; CDR2 reads SYDVKM. This CDR3 region has 11 residues. The CDR3 DNA follows: TGTGCCAGCACCTCGGCCACTGAAGCTTTCTTT. Its protein is CASTSATEAFF.

The J gene is TRBJ2-2, the V gene TRBV19; D perhaps matches TRBD1 (5 bases). CDR3 size: 14 residues. The ends were cut back, 5 bases at V and 1 base at J, with 8 bases in the middle. Germline CDR1 is LNHDA and CDR2 is SQIVND (reference sequence). DNA for the CDR3: TGTGCCAGTAGTCGGACACAGAACACCGGGGAGCTGTTTTTT. The encoded protein is CASSRTQNTGELFF.

This chain links TRBV7-9 with TRBJ2-3, with D perhaps TRBD2 (5 bases). CDR3 length: 13 residues. Looked up from germline, CDR1 is SEHNR and CDR2 is FQNEAQ (reference sequence). Trimming pared 7 bases from V and 4 bases from J, leaving 12 bases between. CDR3 DNA sequence: TGTGCCAGCACATCCTTCGGGGCAGATACGCAGTATTTT. Its translation is CASTSFGADTQYF.

The rearrangement uses TRBV18 and TRBJ1-2, with a tentative D call TRBD1 (6 bases). Trimming removed 2 bases from V and 3 bases from J, with 10 bases in between. The germline V gene encodes CDR1 KGHSH and CDR2 LQKENI. This CDR3 is 14 amino acids long. The CDR3 region has the DNA TGTGCCAGCTCACCAGACAGGTCGCACTATGGCTACACCTTC. Translation gives CASSPDRSHYGYTF. Using reference TRBV18 and TRBJ1-2 for the parts outside the CDR3, the full variable domain is NAGVMQNPRHLVRRRGQEARLRCSPMKGHSHVYWYRQLPEEGLKFMVYLQKENIIDESGMPKERFSAEFPKEGPSILRIQQVVRGDSAAYFCASSPDRSHYGYTFGSGTRLTVV.

The chain has TRBV27 and TRBJ1-2, with a tentative D call TRBD1 (6 bases). Looked up from germline, CDR1 is MNHEY and CDR2 is SMNVEV (reference sequence). Trimming took 3 bases from V and 8 from J, leaving 19 bases between them. The CDR3 runs to 15 residues. The CDR3 region is CASSFYSIGGGGYTF. The DNA for the CDR3 is TGTGCCAGCAGTTTTTACTCGATTGGGGGGGGCGGCTACACCTTC.